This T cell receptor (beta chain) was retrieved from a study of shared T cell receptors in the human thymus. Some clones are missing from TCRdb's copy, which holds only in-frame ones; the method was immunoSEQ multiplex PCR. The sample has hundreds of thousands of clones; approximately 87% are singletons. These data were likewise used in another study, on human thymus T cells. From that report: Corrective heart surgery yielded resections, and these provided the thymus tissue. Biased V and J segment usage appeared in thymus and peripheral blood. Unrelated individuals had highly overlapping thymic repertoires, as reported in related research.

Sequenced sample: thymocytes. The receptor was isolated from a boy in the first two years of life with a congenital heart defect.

The chain's CDR3 is CASSQEGQVNTGELFF. The CDR3 DNA reads as TGTGCCAGCAGCCAAGAAGGACAGGTGAACACCGGGGAGCTGTTTTTT. This chain joins TRBV4-2 and TRBJ2-2; 7 nucleotides line up with TRBD1. Germline V CDR1 and CDR2: LGHNA, YNFKEQ. The V gene end was trimmed by 0 bases and the J gene end by 1 base; junction bases not matched to a gene: 2. CDR3 length: 16 amino acids.